These 28 T cell receptor beta chains were sequenced from one sample in a study of blood T cell repertoires in COVID-19 (dated by TCRdb to 2018 to 2021). The library was obtained by the immunoSEQ multiplex PCR assay. TCRdb's version of the immuneACCESS table is confined to in-frame rearrangements and falls short of the full clone set. An unresolved V gene accounts for under half of the shortfall where checked; the remainder is of unknown origin. The sample has more than 100,000 clones on record, around 76% of them singletons. Roughly 2.1% of the sample is held by the ten biggest clonotypes. The specimen was peripheral blood. The receptors stem from a man aged 65-85 years with acute or convalescent COVID-19.

The rearrangement links TRBV7-2 to TRBJ1-5; a weak D match, TRBD1 (5 bases). CDR3 length equals 18 residues. The germline gives CDR1 SGHTA, CDR2 FQGNSA. Trimming cost V 4 bases and J 0 bases, with 19 bases left between them. The DNA of the CDR3 is TGTGCCAGCAGCTATGGGTCGGGGGGTCTCCGTAGCAATCAGCCCCAGCATTTT. It yields the protein CASSYGSGGLRSNQPQHF.

The chain carries TRBV6-2 or TRBV6-3 and TRBJ1-5; perhaps TRBD1 as D (6 bases). Germline V lookup: CDR1 MNHEY, CDR2 SVGEGT. CDR3 length: 15 residues. V was cut by 6 bases and J by 2 bases, with 14 bases left in between. The CDR3, as DNA: TGTGCCAGCAGCTCACCGGCAGGGGGCAATCAGCCCCAGCATTTT. Translation gives CASSSPAGGNQPQHF.

The table lists this clone with a count of one. The V and J genes are TRBV4-1 and TRBJ2-5, with 10 bases lining up with TRBD2. The CDR3 has 17 amino acids. The germline CDR1 and CDR2 sequences are MGHRA and YSYEKL. V gave up 1 base and J gave up 2 bases; unmatched junction bases: 7. CDR3 in amino acids: CASSQGVTSGEQETQYF. For the CDR3, the DNA is TGCGCCAGCAGCCAAGGGGTAACTAGCGGGGAACAAGAGACCCAGTACTTC.

V is TRBV5-1 and J is TRBJ1-1; D call uncertain. The CDR3 is 15 residues long. From germline, CDR1 is SGHRS and CDR2 YFSETQ. Between the trimmed V and J ends, which lost 0 bases and 3 bases, there was a span of 12 bases. CDR3 DNA: TGCGCCAGCAGCTTGGACAGTTCGTCTGACACTGAAGCTTTCTTT. Its translation: CASSLDSSSDTEAFF. Full variable domain (remainder filled in from reference TRBV5-1 and TRBJ1-1): KAGVTQTPRYLIKTRGQQVTLSCSPISGHRSVSWYQQTPGQGLQFLFEYFSETQRNKGNFPGRFSGRQFSNSRSEMNVSTLELGDSALYLCASSLDSSSDTEAFFGQGTRLTVV.

This chain connects TRBV7-3 to TRBJ2-7, with D perhaps matching TRBD2 (6 bases). The V end lost 3 bases, the J end lost 6 bases, and 9 bases lay between the germline ends. Germline CDR1 is SGHTA and CDR2 is FQGTGA. The CDR3 length is 12 residues. The CDR3 sequence is CASSFGGSEQYF. CDR3 bases: TGTGCCAGCAGCTTCGGAGGGTCCGAGCAGTACTTC.

The chain links TRBV3-1 (or the pseudogene TRBV3-2) to TRBJ2-5; D unclear. The CDR3 extends over 14 amino acids. With 2 bases removed from V and 5 bases from J, the gap between germline ends came to 12 bases. Looked up from germline, CDR1 is LGHDT and CDR2 is YNNKEL (reference sequence). Here the CDR3 reads CASSQLRGFETQYF. CDR3 nucleotides: TGTGCCAGCAGCCAATTGAGAGGTTTTGAGACCCAGTACTTC.

The chain has TRBV6-2 or TRBV6-3 and TRBJ2-7; 10 bases are shared with TRBD2. CDR1 is MNHEY, CDR2 SVGEGT, per germline. CDR3 length equals 17 residues. J was trimmed by 2 bases and V by 2 bases; bases with no gene match: 9. CDR3 residues: CASSYPILAGITYEQYF. CDR3 sequence (DNA): TGTGCCAGCAGTTACCCGATACTAGCGGGGATCACCTACGAGCAGTACTTC.

The V and J genes are TRBV4-3 and TRBJ1-2, with D perhaps TRBD1 (6 bases). V was shortened by 1 base and J by 4 bases, with 16 bases between the two germline ends. CDR3 length: 16 residues. The germline CDR1 and CDR2 sequences are LGHNA and YSLEER. CDR3 region: CASSQGRPGQPYGYTF. The CDR3 DNA sequence: TGCGCCAGCAGCCAAGGGAGGCCCGGACAGCCCTATGGCTACACCTTC.

The J gene is TRBJ2-3, the V gene TRBV19; 7 nucleotides agree with TRBD1. The germline V gene encodes CDR1 LNHDA and CDR2 SQIVND (reference sequence). This CDR3 spans 15 amino acids. Germline trimming cut 4 bases from V and 2 bases from J; bases unmatched to any gene: 6. As DNA, the CDR3 is TGTGCCAGTAGTACCGGGACAGTTCTCACAGATACGCAGTATTTT. Encoded protein: CASSTGTVLTDTQYF.

This chain connects TRBV28 to TRBJ1-1; 8 nucleotides agree with TRBD1. After removal of 8 bases from V and 0 bases from J, the junction contained 14 bases not matched to a gene. The CDR3 consists of 17 residues. The germline CDR1 and CDR2 sequences are MDHEN and SYDVKM. The CDR3 DNA is TGTGCCAGCTACTACCTATCCAGGGGGCTCTTGAACACTGAAGCTTTCTTT. Its translation is CASYYLSRGLLNTEAFF.

The gene calls are TRBV21-1 and TRBJ1-2; the table assigns TRBD1, which was not confirmed against the DNA. TRBV21-1 is marked as a pseudogene. The CDR3 length is 15 residues. CDR3 in DNA: TGTGCCAGCAGCAAAGGGGCAGGGGGGAACTATGGCTACACCTTC. Translation gives CASSKGAGGNYGYTF.

The rearrangement joins TRBV6-2 or TRBV6-3 to TRBJ2-5; a weak D match, TRBD1 (6 bases). This CDR3 has 15 residues. The V end lost 2 bases, the J end lost 5 bases, and 15 bases lay between the germline ends. Germline lookup yields CDR1 MNHEY and CDR2 SVGEGT. The CDR3 nucleotides read TGTGCCAGCAGTTACCGCGGACAGTTGATGGAGACCCAGTACTTC. Protein product: CASSYRGQLMETQYF.

The rearrangement links TRBV5-6 to TRBJ2-3; TRBD1 matches at 9 bases. Germline CDR1 is SGHDT and CDR2 is YYEEEE. This CDR3 contains 16 residues. V lost 2 bases to trimming and J lost 5 bases; unmatched junction nucleotides: 9. The CDR3 is CASSFPGQGEVDTQYF. The CDR3 region has the DNA TGTGCCAGCAGCTTCCCGGGACAGGGAGAGGTAGATACGCAGTATTTT.

The CDR3 coding sequence is TGTGCCACCAGTGATTGGGGCCCGTCCGGGGAGCTGTTTTTT. Amino acid sequence: CATSDWGPSGELFF. This sequence joins TRBV24-1 and TRBJ2-2; possible D gene TRBD1, 5 bases. The germline gives CDR1 KGHDR, CDR2 SFDVKD. V was cut by 2 bases and J by 6 bases, with 9 bases left in between. This CDR3 contains 14 residues.

The chain carries TRBV6-1 and TRBJ1-2; TRBD1 agrees at 11 bases. The junction had 11 bases not matched to a gene; V was cut back by 1 base and J by 4 bases. The CDR3 loop spans 18 amino acids. In germline, CDR1 is MNHNS, CDR2 SASEGT. The CDR3 loop reads CASSEGRGQGVSTYGYTF. CDR3 coding DNA: TGTGCCAGCAGTGAAGGGCGGGGACAGGGGGTTTCAACCTATGGCTACACCTTC.

This clone was found once. The V gene is TRBV5-1, the J gene TRBJ2-7; TRBD1 agrees at 7 bases. CDR1 and CDR2 from the germline V gene are SGHRS and YFSETQ. The CDR3 covers 13 residues. The trim removed 7 bases at V and 6 bases at J, leaving 10 bases unmatched. This chain's CDR3 is CASSGTVNLEQYF. The CDR3 DNA is TGCGCCAGCTCCGGGACAGTTAACCTCGAGCAGTACTTC.

CDR3 coding DNA: TGTGCCAGCAGCCTTGTCGTCCAGGGGGCTTCTCTAGAGACCCAGTACTTC. It encodes CASSLVVQGASLETQYF. The gene calls are TRBV6-2 or TRBV6-3 and TRBJ2-5; TRBD1 agrees at 8 bases. V shed 6 bases and J 4 bases; nucleotides not matched to a gene: 16. Germline CDR1 and CDR2: MNHEY and SVGEGT. There are 17 residues in the CDR3.

This chain links TRBV5-1 with TRBJ2-1; possible D gene TRBD1, 6 bases. Germline loops: CDR1 SGHRS, CDR2 YFSETQ. CDR3 length equals 15 residues. The V end lost 5 bases, the J end lost 7 bases, and 19 bases lay between the germline ends. CDR3: CASRPTGLDGNEQFF. In DNA, the CDR3 is TGCGCCAGCAGGCCTACAGGGTTGGACGGTAATGAGCAGTTCTTC.

The gene calls are TRBV7-9 and TRBJ1-1, with D tentatively TRBD1 (5 bases). CDR1 SEHNR and CDR2 FQNEAQ come from the germline V gene (reference sequence). V was shortened by 4 bases and J by 4 bases, with 10 bases between the two germline ends. CDR3 length: 13 amino acids. The CDR3, as DNA: TGTGCCAGCAGCTCCTGGGGGGTCACTGAAGCTTTCTTT. It specifies CASSSWGVTEAFF.

The rearrangement joins TRBV11-1 to TRBJ1-4; TRBD1 agrees at 7 bases. With V trimmed by 5 bases and J by 8 bases, 8 bases remained unmatched. The CDR3 consists of 14 residues. Per germline, CDR1 SGHAT and CDR2 FQDESV (reference sequence). CDR3 sequence: CASSPQGSVEKLFF. CDR3 DNA: TGTGCCAGCAGCCCACAGGGGAGTGTCGAAAAACTGTTTTTT.

The J gene is TRBJ1-4, the V gene TRBV5-1; 10 bases are shared with TRBD1. This CDR3 comprises 16 residues. Per germline, CDR1 SGHRS and CDR2 YFSETQ. The ends lost 5 bases at V and 6 bases at J; junction bases unmatched: 10. CDR3 sequence: CASRQLWTGGHEKLFF. DNA for the CDR3: TGCGCCAGCAGGCAGTTGTGGACAGGGGGTCATGAAAAACTGTTTTTT.

The V gene is TRBV5-1, the J gene TRBJ1-4; D gene ambiguous. This CDR3 has 14 amino acids. V lost 0 bases, J lost 4 bases, and 7 bases lay in between. Germline V gene data show CDR1 as SGHRS and CDR2 as YFSETQ. The DNA for the CDR3 is TGCGCCAGCAGCTTGGGGGCTGGTAATGAAAAACTGTTTTTT. This gives the protein CASSLGAGNEKLFF.

This clone showed up just a few times. The rearrangement joins TRBV4-3 to TRBJ2-7, with 8 positions matching TRBD2. Per the germline V gene, CDR1 is LGHNA and CDR2 is YSLEER. With 6 bases clipped from V and 6 bases from J, the junction kept 13 bases outside the gene matches. The CDR3 loop spans 15 amino acids. This CDR3 reads CASSTDASGGREQYF. As DNA, the CDR3 is TGCGCCAGCAGTACCGACGCCAGCGGGGGCCGCGAGCAGTACTTC.

The V call is TRBV6-2 or TRBV6-3, the J call TRBJ1-1, with TRBD1 identical over 7 bases. The CDR3 loop spans 12 amino acids. In germline, CDR1 is MNHEY, CDR2 SVGEGT. V dropped 0 bases and J dropped 11; count of bases not matched to a gene: 3. The CDR3 nucleotides are TGTGCCAGCAGTTACTCGACAGGGCTGGCTTTCTTT. Protein: CASSYSTGLAFF.

The chain links TRBV9 to TRBJ1-3; D is uncertain. CDR1 SGDLS and CDR2 YYNGEE come from the germline V gene. Trimming left V 3 bases short and J 0 bases short, with 7 bases between. CDR3 length equals 14 residues. CDR3 in amino acids: CASSDPSSGNTIYF. DNA for the CDR3: TGTGCCAGCAGCGATCCCAGCTCTGGAAACACCATATATTTT.

This chain joins TRBV24-1 and TRBJ1-2, with D uncertain. V lost 4 bases and J 2 bases, leaving 19 bases between the germline ends. Germline V gene data show CDR1 as KGHDR and CDR2 as SFDVKD. This CDR3 region has 17 residues. The DNA of the CDR3 is TGTGCCACCAGTGAAGCGGTTCTGGGAGAGGAGAACTATGGCTACACCTTC. Its translation is CATSEAVLGEENYGYTF.

This chain joins TRBV6-1 and TRBJ1-5; no reliable D call. This CDR3 spans 14 amino acids. Germline-derived CDR1 and CDR2 are MNHNS and SASEGT. With 3 bases removed from V and 0 bases from J, the gap between germline ends came to 6 bases. The CDR3 DNA is TGTGCCAGCAGTGACAGGCATAGCAATCAGCCCCAGCATTTT. Protein sequence: CASSDRHSNQPQHF.

The chain carries TRBV5-1 and TRBJ1-5; D is ambiguous. V lost 0 bases, J lost 0 bases, and 7 bases lay in between. There are 15 residues in the CDR3. Germline assignment: CDR1 SGHRS and CDR2 YFSETQ. The chain's CDR3 is CASSLGDISNQPQHF. As DNA, the CDR3 is TGCGCCAGCAGCTTGGGCGATATTAGCAATCAGCCCCAGCATTTT. The complete variable domain, with remaining parts taken from reference TRBV5-1 and TRBJ1-5, reads KAGVTQTPRYLIKTRGQQVTLSCSPISGHRSVSWYQQTPGQGLQFLFEYFSETQRNKGNFPGRFSGRQFSNSRSEMNVSTLELGDSALYLCASSLGDISNQPQHFGDGTRLSIL.